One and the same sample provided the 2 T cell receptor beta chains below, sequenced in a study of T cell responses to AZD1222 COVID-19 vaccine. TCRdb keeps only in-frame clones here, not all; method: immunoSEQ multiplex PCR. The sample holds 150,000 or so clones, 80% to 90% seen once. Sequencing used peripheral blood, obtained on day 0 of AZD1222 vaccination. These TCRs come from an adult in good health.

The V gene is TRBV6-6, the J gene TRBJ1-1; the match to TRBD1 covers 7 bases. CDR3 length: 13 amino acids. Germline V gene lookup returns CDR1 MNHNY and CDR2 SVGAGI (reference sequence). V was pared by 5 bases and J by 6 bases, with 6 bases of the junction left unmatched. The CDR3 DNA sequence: TGTGCCAGCAGTATAACAGGGGCCGCTGAAGCTTTCTTT. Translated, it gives CASSITGAAEAFF.

CDR3 nucleotides: TGCGCCAGCAGTGGACACACTAGCGGGGAGGGACCAGTAACGTACAATGAGCAGTTCTTC. Its protein product is CASSGHTSGEGPVTYNEQFF. This sequence joins TRBV10-2 and TRBJ2-1; TRBD2 agrees at 10 bases. CDR1 and CDR2 from the germline V gene are WSHSY and SAAADI. The J segment lost 4 bases and the V segment lost 4 bases, leaving 19 bases of the junction unmatched. The CDR3 sequence is 20 residues long.